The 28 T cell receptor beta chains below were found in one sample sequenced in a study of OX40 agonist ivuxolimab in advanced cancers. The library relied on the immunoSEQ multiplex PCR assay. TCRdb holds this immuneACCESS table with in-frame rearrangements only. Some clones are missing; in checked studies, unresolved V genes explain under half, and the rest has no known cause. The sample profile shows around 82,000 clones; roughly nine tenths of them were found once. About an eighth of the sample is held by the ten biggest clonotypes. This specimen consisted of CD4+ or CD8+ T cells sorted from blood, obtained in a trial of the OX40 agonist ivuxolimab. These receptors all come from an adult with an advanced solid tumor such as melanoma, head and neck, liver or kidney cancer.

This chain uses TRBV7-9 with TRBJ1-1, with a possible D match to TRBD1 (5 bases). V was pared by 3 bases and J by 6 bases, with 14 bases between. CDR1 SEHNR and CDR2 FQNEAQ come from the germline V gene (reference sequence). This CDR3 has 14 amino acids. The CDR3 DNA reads TGTGCCAGCAGCTTGGGGGTGGCTCTCCCTGAAGCTTTCTTT. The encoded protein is CASSLGVALPEAFF. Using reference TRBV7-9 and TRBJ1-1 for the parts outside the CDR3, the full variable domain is DTGVSQNPRHKITKRGQNVTFRCDPISEHNRLYWYRQTLGQGPEFLTYFQNEAQLEKSRLLSDRFSAERPKGSFSTLEIQRTEQGDSAMYLCASSLGVALPEAFFGQGTRLTVV.

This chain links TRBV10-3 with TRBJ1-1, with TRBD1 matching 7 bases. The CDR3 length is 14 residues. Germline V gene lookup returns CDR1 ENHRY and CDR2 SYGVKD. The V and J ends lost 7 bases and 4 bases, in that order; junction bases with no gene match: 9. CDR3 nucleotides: TGTGCCATCACCTTAGACAGGGTGGTCACTGAAGCTTTCTTT. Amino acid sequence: CAITLDRVVTEAFF.

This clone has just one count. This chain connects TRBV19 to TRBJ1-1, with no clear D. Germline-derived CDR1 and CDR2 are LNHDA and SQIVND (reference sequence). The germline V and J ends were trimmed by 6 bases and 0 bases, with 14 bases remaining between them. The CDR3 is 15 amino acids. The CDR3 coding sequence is TGTGCCAGTAGAGGAGAGCACATTATGAACACTGAAGCTTTCTTT. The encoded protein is CASRGEHIMNTEAFF.

The CDR3 loop reads CASRLTGVGEAFF. CDR3 sequence (DNA): TGTGCCAGCAGACTTACCGGGGTAGGCGAAGCTTTCTTT. J is TRBJ1-1 and V is TRBV11-2; D call uncertain. Per germline, CDR1 SGHAT and CDR2 FQNNGV. Trimming removed 6 bases from V and 8 bases from J, with 16 bases in between. This CDR3 comprises 13 residues.

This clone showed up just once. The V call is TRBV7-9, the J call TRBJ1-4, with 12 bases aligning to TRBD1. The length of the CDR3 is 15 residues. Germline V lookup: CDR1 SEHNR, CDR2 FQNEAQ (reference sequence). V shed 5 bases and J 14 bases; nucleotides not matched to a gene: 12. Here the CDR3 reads CASSLGTGGLNRLFF. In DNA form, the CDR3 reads TGTGCCAGCAGCCTTGGGACAGGGGGCTTGAATAGGCTGTTTTTT.

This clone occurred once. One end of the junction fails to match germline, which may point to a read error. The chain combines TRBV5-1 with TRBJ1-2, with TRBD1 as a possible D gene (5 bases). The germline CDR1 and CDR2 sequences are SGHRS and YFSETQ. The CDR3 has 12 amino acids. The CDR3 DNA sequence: TGCGCCAGCAGCTTGTGGGACGGGACCTCCTTCTTC. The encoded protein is CASSLWDGTSFF.

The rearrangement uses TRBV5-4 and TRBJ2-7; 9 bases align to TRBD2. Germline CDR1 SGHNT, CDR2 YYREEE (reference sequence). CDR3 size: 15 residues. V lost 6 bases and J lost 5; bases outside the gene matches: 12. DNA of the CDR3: TGTGCCAGCAAGAACCTAAGCGGGAGGTTCCACGAGCAGTACTTC. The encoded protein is CASKNLSGRFHEQYF. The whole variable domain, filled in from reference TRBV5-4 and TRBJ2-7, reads ETGVTQSPTHLIKTRGQQVTLRCSSQSGHNTVSWYQQALGQGPQFIFQYYREEENGRGNFPPRFSGLQFPNYSSELNVNALELDDSALYLCASKNLSGRFHEQYFGPGTRLTVT.

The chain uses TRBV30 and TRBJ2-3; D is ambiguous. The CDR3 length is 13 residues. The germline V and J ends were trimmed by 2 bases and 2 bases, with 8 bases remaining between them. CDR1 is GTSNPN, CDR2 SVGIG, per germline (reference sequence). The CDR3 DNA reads TGTGCCTGGAGTCCATTCTCCACAGATACGCAGTATTTT. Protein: CAWSPFSTDTQYF.

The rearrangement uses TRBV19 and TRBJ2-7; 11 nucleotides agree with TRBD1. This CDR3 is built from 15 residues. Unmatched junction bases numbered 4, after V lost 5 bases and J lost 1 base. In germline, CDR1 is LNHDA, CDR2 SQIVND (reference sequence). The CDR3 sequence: CASSAGTGGSYEQYF. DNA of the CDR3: TGTGCCAGTAGTGCCGGGACAGGGGGTTCCTACGAGCAGTACTTC.

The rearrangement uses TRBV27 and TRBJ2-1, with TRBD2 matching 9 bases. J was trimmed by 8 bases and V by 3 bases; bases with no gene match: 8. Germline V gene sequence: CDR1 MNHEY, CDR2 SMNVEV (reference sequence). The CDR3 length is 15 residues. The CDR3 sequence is CASSFRGRAHDEQFF. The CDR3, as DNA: TGTGCCAGCAGTTTTCGCGGGAGGGCTCACGATGAGCAGTTCTTC.

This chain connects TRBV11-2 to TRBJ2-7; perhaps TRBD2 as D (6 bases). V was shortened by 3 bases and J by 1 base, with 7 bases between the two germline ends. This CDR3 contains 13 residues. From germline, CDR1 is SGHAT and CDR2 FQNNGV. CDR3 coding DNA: TGTGCCAGCAGCTTGGGGGGTTCCTACGAGCAGTACTTC. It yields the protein CASSLGGSYEQYF. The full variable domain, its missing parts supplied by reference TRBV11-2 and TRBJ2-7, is EAGVAQSPRYKIIEKRQSVAFWCNPISGHATLYWYQQILGQGPKLLIQFQNNGVVDDSQLPKDRFSAERLKGVDSTLKIQPAKLEDSAVYLCASSLGGSYEQYFGPGTRLTVT.

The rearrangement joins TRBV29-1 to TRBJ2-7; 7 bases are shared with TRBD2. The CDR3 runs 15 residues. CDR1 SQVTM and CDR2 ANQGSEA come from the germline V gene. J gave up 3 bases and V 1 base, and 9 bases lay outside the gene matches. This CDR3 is CSVEGSGLNIYEQYF. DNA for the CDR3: TGCAGCGTTGAAGGGTCGGGACTAAATATCTACGAGCAGTACTTC.

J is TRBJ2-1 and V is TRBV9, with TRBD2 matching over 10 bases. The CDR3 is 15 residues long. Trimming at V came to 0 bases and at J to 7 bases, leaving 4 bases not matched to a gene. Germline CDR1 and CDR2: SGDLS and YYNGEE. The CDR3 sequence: CASSVGSGGRNEQFF. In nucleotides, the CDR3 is TGTGCCAGCAGCGTAGGTAGCGGGGGGAGGAATGAGCAGTTCTTC.

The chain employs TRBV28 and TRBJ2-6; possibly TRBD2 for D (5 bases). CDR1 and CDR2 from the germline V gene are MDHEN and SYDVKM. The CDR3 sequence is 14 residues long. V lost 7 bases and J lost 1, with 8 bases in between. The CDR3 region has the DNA TGTGCCAGCATCGAGGGTTCTGGGGCCAACGTCCTGACTTTC. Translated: CASIEGSGANVLTF.

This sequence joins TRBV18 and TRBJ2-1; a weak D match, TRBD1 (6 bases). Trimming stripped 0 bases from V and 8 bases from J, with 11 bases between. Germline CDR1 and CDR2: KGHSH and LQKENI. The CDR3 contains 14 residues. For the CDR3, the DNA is TGTGCCAGCTCACCACCCCAGGGGTTTGATGAGCAGTTCTTC. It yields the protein CASSPPQGFDEQFF.

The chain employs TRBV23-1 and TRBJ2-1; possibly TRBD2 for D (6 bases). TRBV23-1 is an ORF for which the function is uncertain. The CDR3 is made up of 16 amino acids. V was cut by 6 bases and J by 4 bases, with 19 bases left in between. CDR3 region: CASSLKRDSYYNEQFF. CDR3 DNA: TGCGCCAGCAGCCTGAAACGGGACTCGTATTACAATGAGCAGTTCTTC.

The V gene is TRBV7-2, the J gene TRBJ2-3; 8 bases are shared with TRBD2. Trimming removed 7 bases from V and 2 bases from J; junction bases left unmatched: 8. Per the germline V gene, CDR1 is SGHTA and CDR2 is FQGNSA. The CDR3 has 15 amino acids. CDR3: CASTTSSGHTDTQYF. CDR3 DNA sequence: TGTGCCAGCACCACCTCTAGCGGGCACACAGATACGCAGTATTTT.

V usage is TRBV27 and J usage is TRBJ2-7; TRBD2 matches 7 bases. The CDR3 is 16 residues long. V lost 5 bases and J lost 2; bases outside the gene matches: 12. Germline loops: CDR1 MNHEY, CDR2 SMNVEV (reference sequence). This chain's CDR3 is CASSGQFTSATYEQYF. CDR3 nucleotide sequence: TGTGCCAGCAGTGGCCAGTTTACTAGCGCAACCTACGAGCAGTACTTC.

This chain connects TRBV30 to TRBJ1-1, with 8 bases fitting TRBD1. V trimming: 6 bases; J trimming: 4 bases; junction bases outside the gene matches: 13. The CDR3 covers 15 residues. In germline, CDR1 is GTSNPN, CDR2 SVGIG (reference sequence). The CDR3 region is CACSAVTRGLTEAFF. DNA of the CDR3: TGTGCCTGCTCCGCTGTGACCAGGGGGCTCACTGAAGCTTTCTTT.

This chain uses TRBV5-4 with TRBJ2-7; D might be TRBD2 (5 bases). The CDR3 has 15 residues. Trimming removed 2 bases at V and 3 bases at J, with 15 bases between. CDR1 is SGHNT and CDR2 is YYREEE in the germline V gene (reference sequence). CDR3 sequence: CASSFGWGEGYEQYF. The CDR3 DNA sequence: TGTGCCAGCAGCTTCGGTTGGGGTGAGGGCTACGAGCAGTACTTC.

Here the CDR3 reads CASDGAFGANVLTF. The CDR3, as DNA: TGTGCCAGCGACGGGGCTTTCGGGGCCAACGTCCTGACTTTC. The chain couples TRBV6-1 to TRBJ2-6; possibly TRBD1 or TRBD2 for D (5 bases each). The CDR3 spans 14 residues. Trimming shortened V by 8 bases and J by 4 bases, and 12 bases separated the two germline ends. The germline gives CDR1 MNHNS, CDR2 SASEGT.

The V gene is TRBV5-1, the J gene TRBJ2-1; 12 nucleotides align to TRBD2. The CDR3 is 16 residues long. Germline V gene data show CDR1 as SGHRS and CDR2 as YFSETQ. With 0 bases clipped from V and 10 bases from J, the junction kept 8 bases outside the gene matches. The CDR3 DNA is TGCGCCAGCAGCTTGGCTCTAGCGGGAGGGCCGGGGGAGCAGTTCTTC. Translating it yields CASSLALAGGPGEQFF.

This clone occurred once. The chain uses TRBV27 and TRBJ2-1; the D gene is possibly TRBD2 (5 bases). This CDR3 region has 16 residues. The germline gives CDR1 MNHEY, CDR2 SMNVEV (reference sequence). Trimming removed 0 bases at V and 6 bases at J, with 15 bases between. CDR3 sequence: CASSLSVLDLGNEQFF. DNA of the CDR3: TGTGCCAGCAGTTTATCCGTACTAGACCTGGGCAATGAGCAGTTCTTC.

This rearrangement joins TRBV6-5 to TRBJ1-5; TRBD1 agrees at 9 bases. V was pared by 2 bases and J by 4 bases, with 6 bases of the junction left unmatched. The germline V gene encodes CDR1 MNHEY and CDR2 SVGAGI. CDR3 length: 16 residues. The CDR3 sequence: CASSYGGTGSNQPQHF. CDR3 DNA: TGTGCCAGCAGTTACGGGGGGACAGGGTCGAATCAGCCCCAGCATTTT.

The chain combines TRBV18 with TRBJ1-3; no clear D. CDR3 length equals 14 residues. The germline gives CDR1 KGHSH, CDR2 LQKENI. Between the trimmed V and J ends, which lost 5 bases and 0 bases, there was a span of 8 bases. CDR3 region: CASSGRLSGNTIYF. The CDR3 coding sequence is TGTGCCAGCTCAGGCCGACTCTCTGGAAACACCATATATTTT.

The CDR3 coding sequence is TGTGCCAGCAGCCAAGATTTTGCGGGAGTTGGCAATGAGCAGTTCTTC. This gives the protein CASSQDFAGVGNEQFF. The genes are TRBV14 and TRBJ2-1; 7 positions match TRBD2. Germline V gives CDR1 SGHDN, CDR2 FVKESK. After removal of 0 bases from V and 6 bases from J, the junction contained 8 bases not matched to a gene. The CDR3 runs 16 residues.

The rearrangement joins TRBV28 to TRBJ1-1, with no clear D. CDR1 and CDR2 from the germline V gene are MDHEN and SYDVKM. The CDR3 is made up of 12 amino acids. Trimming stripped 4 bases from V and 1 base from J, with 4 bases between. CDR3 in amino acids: CASSWANTEAFF. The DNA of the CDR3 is TGTGCCAGCAGTTGGGCGAACACTGAAGCTTTCTTT.

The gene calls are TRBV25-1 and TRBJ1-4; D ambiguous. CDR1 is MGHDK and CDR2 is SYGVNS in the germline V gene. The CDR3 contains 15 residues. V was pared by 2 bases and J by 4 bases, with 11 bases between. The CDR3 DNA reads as TGTGCCAGCAGTGAAGCGGGTGCAGGTAATGAAAAACTGTTTTTT. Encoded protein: CASSEAGAGNEKLFF.